The present T cell receptor beta chain was sequenced within a study of type 1 and type 2 diabetes patients. Genomic DNA was the PCR template. A primer set of 30 forward and 13 reverse primers amplified the CDR3. TCRdb reanalysed the multiplex PCR reads using MiXCR and keeps one entry per CDR3 protein. The data hold 250,000 or so distinct CDR3 sequences, with 45% to 60% observed a single time. Looked up from germline, CDR1 is SQVTM and CDR2 is ANQGSEA. The CDR3 consists of 13 residues. Trimming took 2 bases from V and 14 from J; bases not matched to a gene: 8. The sample was peripheral blood mononuclear cells (PBMCs). This receptor was obtained from a young man with type 2 diabetes. V gene TRBV29-1 combines with J gene TRBJ2-1, with 11 bases fitting TRBD1. The CDR3 bases are TGCAGCGTTGAATCCGGGACAGGGGGTTATGAGTTCTTC. It yields the protein CSVESGTGGYEFF.